This is a list of T cell receptor beta chains from one sample in a study of T cell responses to AZD1222 COVID-19 vaccine. Libraries were prepared by immunoSEQ multiplex PCR; TCRdb keeps only in-frame clonotypes and omits some of them. The sample lists approximately 110,000 clones, 92% occurring once. Material: peripheral blood, obtained 28 days after the second AZD1222 dose. These receptors were taken from an adult who received the AZD1222 COVID-19 vaccine. Each CDR3 is given with its conserved first and last residue. A D gene is named only where the DNA matches it firmly. Expanded clones are given a class, and other clones once, few, many or no size at all.

CDR3 protein	CDR3 DNA	V gene	J gene	D gene	clone size
CASSQRLAGDIIEQFF	TGCGCCAGCAGCCAAAGGCTAGCGGGAGATATCATTGAGCAGTTCTTC	TRBV4-1	TRBJ2-1	TRBD2	.
CASSQEAQGVGGYTF	TGTGCCAGCAGCCAAGAAGCACAGGGGGTTGGTGGCTACACCTTC	TRBV4-2	TRBJ1-2	TRBD1	.
CASSYWSKGNEQFF	TGTGCCAGCAGTTACTGGTCAAAAGGCAATGAGCAGTTCTTC	TRBV6-5	TRBJ2-1	.	.
CASSQVGGVTYNEQFF	TGTGCCAGCAGCCAAGTAGGCGGTGTTACCTACAATGAGCAGTTCTTC	TRBV4-2	TRBJ2-1	.	.
CSVEVTGPETQYF	TGCAGCGTTGAAGTAACAGGGCCCGAGACCCAGTACTTC	TRBV29-1	TRBJ2-5	.	.
CATSDPTGENTEAFF	TGTGCCACCAGTGATCCGACAGGGGAGAACACTGAAGCTTTCTTT	TRBV24-1	TRBJ1-1	TRBD1	.
CASQTGTPNQPQHF	TGTGCCAGCCAGACAGGGACCCCGAATCAGCCCCAGCATTTT	TRBV21-1	TRBJ1-5	.	.
CASSLVRSTSYEQYF	TGTGCCAGCAGCTTGGTCAGGTCGACCTCCTACGAGCAGTACTTC	TRBV5-8	TRBJ2-7	.	.
CASSQGREETQYF	TGCGCCAGCAGCCAAGGGAGAGAGGAGACCCAGTACTTC	TRBV4-1	TRBJ2-5	.	once
CASSEGLGVSTDTQYF	TGCGCCAGCAGCGAAGGACTAGGGGTTTCTACAGATACGCAGTATTTT	TRBV5-1	TRBJ2-3	TRBD2	.
CSAEDREVNGYTF	TGCAGCGCTGAGGACAGGGAAGTGAATGGCTACACCTTC	TRBV29-1	TRBJ1-2	TRBD1	.
CASSLGRASTEAFF	TGTGCCAGCAGCTTAGGCCGGGCCAGCACTGAAGCTTTCTTT	TRBV7-2	TRBJ1-1	.	.
CASSMYNYGYTF	TGTGCCAGTAGTATGTATAACTATGGCTACACCTTC	TRBV19	TRBJ1-2	.	.
CASSSQEGADTEAFF	TGTGCCAGCAGCTCCCAGGAGGGGGCGGACACTGAAGCTTTCTTT	TRBV7-9	TRBJ1-1	TRBD1	.
CASSQDFQGTLNNEQFF	TGTGCCAGCAGCCAAGATTTCCAAGGGACTTTGAACAATGAGCAGTTCTTC	TRBV3-1/TRBV3-2	TRBJ2-1	.	.
CASSSAGTVYYGYTF	TGTGCCAGCAGTTCCGCGGGGACAGTCTACTATGGCTACACCTTC	TRBV6-5	TRBJ1-2	TRBD1	.
CASSWTDEQYF	TGTGCCAGCAGTTGGACAGACGAGCAGTACTTC	TRBV28	TRBJ2-7	.	.
CASSIGSWVGSNQPQHF	TGTGCCAGTAGTATTGGTTCCTGGGTTGGAAGCAATCAGCCCCAGCATTTT	TRBV19	TRBJ1-5	.	.
CASTTRLAGEPANTGELFF	TGCGCCAGCACCACTAGACTAGCGGGAGAGCCCGCGAACACCGGGGAGCTGTTTTTT	TRBV23-1	TRBJ2-2	TRBD2	.
CASSSRPRGGSGNTIYF	TGCGCCAGCAGCAGCCGACCTCGGGGCGGGTCTGGAAACACCATATATTTT	TRBV5-1	TRBJ1-3	.	.
CASSISVNTEAFF	TGTGCCAGTAGTATATCGGTTAACACTGAAGCTTTCTTT	TRBV19	TRBJ1-1	.	.
CASSLPVGYGYTF	TGTGCCAGCAGTCTCCCCGTGGGGTATGGCTACACCTTC	TRBV2	TRBJ1-2	.	.